These 19 T cell receptor beta chains were sequenced from one sample in a study of cytomegalovirus exposure and HLA in healthy donors. Vbeta (60) and Jbeta (13) primers were used in the PCR. The data were produced by immunoSEQ multiplex PCR, yet TCRdb's version contains in-frame clones alone and is incomplete. The data contain over 100,000 clones, around 66% of them singletons. Specimen: PBMCs. The receptors derive from a young man in good health and CMV-seronegative.

This rearrangement joins TRBV5-6 to TRBJ1-2; D unresolved. Germline V gene data show CDR1 as SGHDT and CDR2 as YYEEEE. The CDR3 contains 15 residues. Deletions cut 7 bases from V and 3 bases from J, with 19 bases between. Here the CDR3 DNA reads TGTGCCAGCCAAGACCAGGCAGAGAGAGACTATGGCTACACCTTC. Translated: CASQDQAERDYGYTF.

The chain has TRBV6-1 and TRBJ2-5; 7 bases match TRBD2. The better agreement between TRBJ2-7 and the DNA end casts doubt on the J call. The CDR3 totals 15 residues. Germline CDR1 is MNHNS and CDR2 is SASEGT. CDR3 nucleotide sequence: TGTGCCAGCAGCTCGGGACTAAGGAGCTCCTACGAGCAGTACTTC. Its translation is CASSSGLRSSYEQYF.

This chain joins TRBV7-9 and TRBJ2-7, with no clear D. Germline loops: CDR1 SEHNR, CDR2 FQNEAQ (reference sequence). CDR3 length: 15 residues. V was shortened by 6 bases and J by 2 bases, with 17 bases between the two germline ends. The CDR3 region has the DNA TGTGCCAGCAGTTCGATCCACCTGCAGACCTACGAGCAGTACTTC. Translation gives CASSSIHLQTYEQYF. Full variable domain (rest looked up from reference TRBV7-9 and TRBJ2-7): DTGVSQNPRHKITKRGQNVTFRCDPISEHNRLYWYRQTLGQGPEFLTYFQNEAQLEKSRLLSDRFSAERPKGSFSTLEIQRTEQGDSAMYLCASSSIHLQTYEQYFGPGTRLTVT.

The chain couples TRBV5-4 to TRBJ1-1; D unresolved. V lost 2 bases, J lost 8 bases, and 16 bases lay in between. Germline V gives CDR1 SGHNT, CDR2 YYREEE (reference sequence). The CDR3 contains 14 residues. The CDR3 DNA is TGTGCCAGCAGCTTAGAAACCAACAGAGCAGAAGCTTTCTTT. Protein product: CASSLETNRAEAFF.

This sequence joins TRBV5-1 and TRBJ2-1, with a weak D call TRBD1 (5 bases). The CDR3 is 14 residues long. Per germline, CDR1 SGHRS and CDR2 YFSETQ. Trimming cost V 2 bases and J 2 bases, with 8 bases left between them. Here the CDR3 reads CASSLQVTYNEQFF. In DNA form, the CDR3 reads TGCGCCAGCAGCTTACAGGTAACCTACAATGAGCAGTTCTTC. The full variable domain, rest sourced from reference TRBV5-1 and TRBJ2-1, is KAGVTQTPRYLIKTRGQQVTLSCSPISGHRSVSWYQQTPGQGLQFLFEYFSETQRNKGNFPGRFSGRQFSNSRSEMNVSTLELGDSALYLCASSLQVTYNEQFFGPGTRLTVL.

The chain joins TRBV21-1 to TRBJ1-1; the D call TRBD1 from the table was never checked on the DNA. TRBV21-1 is reported as a pseudogene. This CDR3 comprises 15 residues. CDR3 DNA sequence: TGTGCCAGCAGCACGGGACAGGGAGGCGAGGCTGAAGCTTTCTTT. As protein: CASSTGQGGEAEAFF.

CDR3 nucleotides: TGTGCCAGCAGGGACCGGGAGGAGGCAGATACGCAGTATTTT. Amino acids: CASRDREEADTQYF. The V gene is TRBV7-9, the J gene TRBJ2-3; 7 bases are a match to TRBD2. Germline-derived CDR1 and CDR2 are SEHNR and FQNEAQ (reference sequence). This CDR3 has 14 residues. The ends lost 6 bases at V and 4 bases at J; junction bases unmatched: 7. Full variable domain (remainder filled in from reference TRBV7-9 and TRBJ2-3): DTGVSQNPRHKITKRGQNVTFRCDPISEHNRLYWYRQTLGQGPEFLTYFQNEAQLEKSRLLSDRFSAERPKGSFSTLEIQRTEQGDSAMYLCASRDREEADTQYFGPGTRLTVL.

This clone has a single count. This sequence joins TRBV12-5 and TRBJ2-1, with TRBD2 matching over 7 bases. Trimming took 10 bases from V and 0 from J; bases not matched to a gene: 6. The germline V gene encodes CDR1 LGHNT and CDR2 FRNRAP. This CDR3 spans 14 amino acids. CDR3 in amino acids: CATKRDPSYNEQFF. The DNA of the CDR3 is TGTGCTACAAAGCGGGATCCCTCCTACAATGAGCAGTTCTTC.

This clone was picked up a small number of times. The rearrangement links TRBV5-5 to TRBJ2-7; D ambiguous. Deletions cut 0 bases from V and 0 bases from J, with 13 bases between. This CDR3 spans 16 amino acids. The germline V gene encodes CDR1 SGHKS and CDR2 YYEKEE (reference sequence). The CDR3 DNA reads TGTGCCAGCAGCTTGGTTTTTATCCGGAGCTCCTACGAGCAGTACTTC. It translates to CASSLVFIRSSYEQYF.

The chain recombines TRBV7-9 with TRBJ1-5, with D unresolved. CDR1 SEHNR and CDR2 FQNEAQ come from the germline V gene (reference sequence). The length of the CDR3 is 13 residues. V gave up 5 bases and J gave up 9 bases, with 14 bases separating them. CDR3 DNA sequence: TGTGCCAGCAGCCGTCCACCCGAGGGGCCCCAGCATTTT. Translating gives CASSRPPEGPQHF.

The genes are TRBV5-5 and TRBJ1-4; 7 nucleotides align to TRBD1. J gave up 8 bases and V 5 bases, and 6 bases lay outside the gene matches. CDR1 is SGHKS, CDR2 YYEKEE, per germline (reference sequence). The CDR3 consists of 13 residues. CDR3 coding DNA: TGTGCCAGCAGTCCCAGGGGGAACGAAAAACTGTTTTTT. Its translation is CASSPRGNEKLFF. Using reference TRBV5-5 and TRBJ1-4 for the parts outside the CDR3, the full variable domain is DAGVTQSPTHLIKTRGQQVTLRCSPISGHKSVSWYQQVLGQGPQFIFQYYEKEERGRGNFPDRFSARQFPNYSSELNVNALLLGDSALYLCASSPRGNEKLFFGSGTQLSVL.

The genes are TRBV19 and TRBJ2-5, with TRBD1 identical over 8 bases. Losses at the gene ends were 6 bases for V and 5 bases for J; bases not matched to a gene: 14. This CDR3 spans 16 amino acids. Germline V gene data show CDR1 as LNHDA and CDR2 as SQIVND (reference sequence). In DNA, the CDR3 is TGTGCCAGTAGCCCCACCCGGACAGGGAGTTTGGAGACCCAGTACTTC. This translates into CASSPTRTGSLETQYF.

This clone has just one count. The rearrangement links TRBV6-1 to TRBJ2-2, with TRBD2 identical over 11 bases. CDR1 MNHNS and CDR2 SASEGT come from the germline V gene. Unmatched junction bases numbered 6, after V lost 6 bases and J lost 6 bases. The CDR3 extends over 15 amino acids. CDR3 sequence (DNA): TGTGCCAGCAGGCCAGGGACTAGCGGTGCCGGGGAGCTGTTTTTT. This codes for CASRPGTSGAGELFF.

This clone was picked up a small number of times. The V and J genes are TRBV6-1 and TRBJ2-7; 7 bases align to TRBD2. The CDR3 is 12 residues long. J was trimmed by 3 bases and V by 8 bases; bases with no gene match: 4. CDR1 is MNHNS, CDR2 SASEGT, per germline. The CDR3 spells CASRGEGYEQYF. The CDR3, as DNA: TGTGCCAGCCGGGGGGAGGGCTACGAGCAGTACTTC.

The chain links TRBV4-2 to TRBJ1-2, with a tentative D call TRBD1 (6 bases). V was clipped by 1 base and J by 5 bases, with 8 bases between them. The CDR3 consists of 13 residues. Germline V gene lookup returns CDR1 LGHNA and CDR2 YNFKEQ. CDR3 sequence (DNA): TGTGCCAGCAGCCAAGTCGGGACATATGGCTACACCTTC. It specifies CASSQVGTYGYTF.

This clone was counted between two and nine times. This same CDR3 is encoded by further DNA sequences in the sample. This chain connects TRBV5-1 to TRBJ2-1; 10 nucleotides match TRBD2. The CDR3 has 14 amino acids. Per germline, CDR1 SGHRS and CDR2 YFSETQ. V dropped 4 bases and J dropped 4; count of bases not matched to a gene: 2. CDR3 residues: CASSPSGGYNEQFF. DNA of the CDR3: TGCGCCAGCAGCCCTAGCGGGGGTTACAATGAGCAGTTCTTC.

In regard to this clone: At one boundary the junction diverges from the germline segment, which might be a read error. This chain joins TRBV18 and TRBJ2-5, with a tentative D call TRBD1 (6 bases). The CDR3 is 15 amino acids. The germline gives CDR1 KGHSH, CDR2 LQKENI. The CDR3 here is CVSSPLQGRWETQYF. The DNA of the CDR3 is TGTGTCAGCTCACCACTGCAGGGGCGCTGGGAGACCCAGTACTTC.

The V and J genes are TRBV7-2 and TRBJ2-6, with D possibly being TRBD1 (6 bases). Deletions cut 4 bases from V and 2 bases from J, with 9 bases between. This CDR3 is 15 amino acids long. Germline V gene data show CDR1 as SGHTA and CDR2 as FQGNSA. The CDR3 DNA reads TGTGCCAGCAGCTACCAGGGGCCTGGGGCCAACGTCCTGACTTTC. Translated, it gives CASSYQGPGANVLTF.

This chain connects TRBV6-1 to TRBJ1-2, with a tentative D call TRBD1 (5 bases). Germline V gene sequence: CDR1 MNHNS, CDR2 SASEGT. V was cut by 4 bases and J by 6 bases, with 18 bases left in between. The CDR3 sequence is 15 residues long. CDR3 residues: CASSGVRAQGDGYTF. In nucleotides, the CDR3 is TGTGCCAGCAGTGGCGTAAGGGCCCAAGGGGATGGCTACACCTTC.